This is a list of T cell receptor beta chains from one sample in a study of persistence of HIV-infected CD4 T cells. These TCRs' antigens remain unknown. Here immunoSEQ multiplex PCR was the method, and the copy in TCRdb shows in-frame clones only, minus some. Here the sample spans about 40,000 clones, roughly 80% being singletons. Source: CD4+ T cells sorted from PBMCs after approximately 19-hour stimulation, taken from a patient who received antiretroviral therapy. The receptors come from an adult man with HIV who was CMV-seropositive. The CDR3 runs from the conserved cysteine through the conserved F or W. The D gene is left open where the match is weak. The size of a clone is reported for some rows only, either as once, few or many, or as a class for expanded clones.

abundance: NA
v_gene: TRBV4-2
j_gene: TRBJ1-2
d_gene: NA
CDR3aa: CASSQERGPLTYGYTF
CDR3nt: TGTGCCAGCAGCCAAGAGAGAGGCCCACTAACTTATGGCTACACCTTC

abundance: NA
v_gene: TRBV10-2
j_gene: TRBJ1-2
d_gene: NA
CDR3aa: CASSETEGHGYTF
CDR3nt: TGCGCCAGCAGTGAAACGGAGGGGCATGGCTACACCTTC

abundance: NA
v_gene: TRBV19
j_gene: TRBJ1-3
d_gene: NA
CDR3aa: CASMRGNTIYF
CDR3nt: TGTGCCAGTATGCGCGGAAACACCATATATTTT

abundance: NA
v_gene: TRBV5-1
j_gene: TRBJ2-6
d_gene: NA
CDR3aa: CASSLDRAFSGANVLTF
CDR3nt: TGCGCCAGCAGCTTGGACAGGGCCTTCTCTGGGGCCAACGTCCTGACTTTC

abundance: NA
v_gene: TRBV5-1
j_gene: TRBJ2-1
d_gene: TRBD2
CDR3aa: CASSLLRGSSYNEQFF
CDR3nt: TGCGCCAGCAGCTTACTGCGGGGGAGCTCCTACAATGAGCAGTTCTTC

abundance: NA
v_gene: TRBV14
j_gene: TRBJ1-4
d_gene: TRBD1
CDR3aa: CASSSQGITNEKLFF
CDR3nt: TGTGCCAGCAGCTCACAGGGGATCACTAATGAAAAACTGTTTTTT

abundance: few
v_gene: TRBV9
j_gene: TRBJ1-2
d_gene: NA
CDR3aa: CASSVAGQNYGYTF
CDR3nt: TGTGCCAGCAGCGTAGCGGGCCAGAACTATGGCTACACCTTC

abundance: NA
v_gene: TRBV28
j_gene: TRBJ1-2
d_gene: NA
CDR3aa: CASSLGASNYGYTF
CDR3nt: TGTGCCAGCAGCCTAGGGGCTTCGAACTATGGCTACACCTTC

abundance: few
v_gene: TRBV6-5
j_gene: TRBJ2-1
d_gene: TRBD2
CDR3aa: CASTTSGSGGNEQFF
CDR3nt: TGTGCCAGCACTACCTCGGGTAGCGGGGGCAATGAGCAGTTCTTC

abundance: NA
v_gene: TRBV3-1/TRBV3-2
j_gene: TRBJ2-3
d_gene: TRBD2
CDR3aa: CASSPTSGGVEDTQYF
CDR3nt: TGTGCCAGCAGCCCGACTAGCGGGGGAGTGGAAGATACGCAGTATTTT

abundance: once
v_gene: TRBV2
j_gene: TRBJ1-2
d_gene: NA
CDR3aa: CASSLTGLRSSGYTF
CDR3nt: TGTGCCAGCAGTTTAACAGGTCTCAGATCGAGTGGCTACACCTTC

abundance: once
v_gene: TRBV7-6
j_gene: TRBJ1-1
d_gene: NA
CDR3aa: CASSPIYTEAFF
CDR3nt: TGTGCCAGCAGCCCAATATACACTGAAGCTTTCTTT

abundance: NA
v_gene: TRBV5-4
j_gene: TRBJ1-1
d_gene: TRBD1
CDR3aa: CASSLQTGPTEAFF
CDR3nt: TGTGCCAGCAGCTTGCAGACAGGGCCCACTGAAGCTTTCTTT

abundance: NA
v_gene: TRBV7-9
j_gene: TRBJ1-5
d_gene: NA
CDR3aa: CASSLVGQPQHF
CDR3nt: TGTGCCAGCAGCTTAGTAGGTCAGCCCCAGCATTTT

abundance: once
v_gene: TRBV5-8
j_gene: TRBJ2-3
d_gene: NA
CDR3aa: CASSSGFTDTQYF
CDR3nt: TGTGCCAGCAGCTCGGGCTTCACAGATACGCAGTATTTT

abundance: once
v_gene: TRBV29-1
j_gene: TRBJ1-5
d_gene: TRBD1
CDR3aa: CSVEDDSQGGQPQHF
CDR3nt: TGCAGCGTTGAAGATGATTCACAGGGGGGTCAGCCCCAGCATTTT

abundance: NA
v_gene: TRBV28
j_gene: TRBJ2-4
d_gene: TRBD2
CDR3aa: CASSLPGGVKNIQYF
CDR3nt: TGTGCCAGCAGTTTACCTGGGGGGGTCAAAAACATTCAGTACTTC

abundance: NA
v_gene: TRBV14
j_gene: TRBJ2-2
d_gene: NA
CDR3aa: CASSQETGVVSGELFF
CDR3nt: TGTGCCAGCAGCCAAGAAACCGGGGTTGTTTCCGGGGAGCTGTTTTTT

abundance: NA
v_gene: TRBV5-1
j_gene: TRBJ2-2
d_gene: TRBD1
CDR3aa: CASSLDGTGFTGELFF
CDR3nt: TGCGCCAGCAGCTTGGACGGGACAGGGTTCACCGGGGAGCTGTTTTTT

abundance: NA
v_gene: TRBV28
j_gene: TRBJ2-4
d_gene: TRBD1
CDR3aa: CASSIPGQGTKNIQYF
CDR3nt: TGTGCCAGCAGTATCCCGGGACAGGGGACCAAAAACATTCAGTACTTC

abundance: NA
v_gene: TRBV19
j_gene: TRBJ1-2
d_gene: NA
CDR3aa: CASRSRDSANYGYTF
CDR3nt: TGTGCCAGCCGGAGCCGGGACTCAGCTAACTATGGCTACACCTTC

abundance: NA
v_gene: TRBV5-4
j_gene: TRBJ2-1
d_gene: TRBD2
CDR3aa: CASSLIGGAYNEQFF
CDR3nt: TGTGCCAGCAGCTTGATTGGGGGGGCCTACAATGAGCAGTTCTTC

abundance: NA
v_gene: TRBV6-2/TRBV6-3
j_gene: TRBJ2-3
d_gene: TRBD2
CDR3aa: CASSYHSGASTDTQYF
CDR3nt: TGTGCCAGCAGTTACCATAGCGGGGCGAGCACAGATACGCAGTATTTT

abundance: once
v_gene: TRBV6-6
j_gene: TRBJ2-6
d_gene: NA
CDR3aa: CASSVTGTSGANVLTF
CDR3nt: TGTGCCAGCAGCGTAACAGGGACCTCTGGGGCCAACGTCCTGACTTTC